This T cell receptor (beta chain) originates from a study of cytomegalovirus exposure and HLA in healthy donors. On the study more broadly: Of several hundred genotyped donors, roughly 80% grouped in the Caucasian-associated ancestry cluster. Findings and caveats of the study: Across all donors, roughly uniform sequencing depth was an assumption of the presence/absence analyses. A later analysis, which compared TCR beta chains of equal frequency, found the HLA-associated ones more clonally expanded.

The CDR3 length is 17 residues. Germline lookup yields CDR1 MNHEY and CDR2 SMNVEV (reference sequence). With 0 bases clipped from V and 2 bases from J, the junction kept 5 bases outside the gene matches. As for this clone: Its target is not known.

The study ran its PCR with 60 Vbeta and 13 Jbeta primers. TCRdb keeps only in-frame clones here, not all; method: immunoSEQ multiplex PCR. The sample contains approximately 150,000 clones, around 66% of which appear only once. The chain recombines TRBV27 with TRBJ2-1, with TRBD2 identical over 9 bases. The TCR sequence derives from a woman aged 60-75 years in good health and CMV-seronegative. Sequencing was done on a sample of PBMCs. The DNA for the CDR3 is TGTGCCAGCAGTTTATCCCTAGCGGGAAGGGCCTACAATGAGCAGTTCTTC. The encoded protein is CASSLSLAGRAYNEQFF.